The source of this TCR beta chain is a study of cytomegalovirus exposure and HLA in healthy donors. Notes on the study in general: The Asian-associated ancestry cluster reportedly had fewer N-insertions than the 666-donor mean in a later analysis. The majority of TCR sequences were rare, yet some public TCRs appeared in many donors.

In the PCR, 60 Vbeta and 13 Jbeta primers were used. The repertoire was sequenced with immunoSEQ multiplex PCR; TCRdb's copy has only in-frame clones and lacks some. The profile shows about 98,000 clones, roughly 70% of them singletons. The CDR3 extends over 13 amino acids. CDR1 and CDR2 from the germline V gene are SGHKS and YYEKEE (reference sequence). Trimming removed 1 base at V and 1 base at J, with 5 bases between. This clone has more than one count but fewer than ten. Its antigen is currently unknown. This clonotype was sampled from a male donor in good health and CMV-seronegative. The rearrangement links TRBV5-5 to TRBJ1-1; D remains unclear. Sequencing was performed on PBMCs. The DNA of the CDR3 is TGTGCCAGCAGCTTGTGGAGGAACACTGAAGCTTTCTTT. Protein product: CASSLWRNTEAFF.